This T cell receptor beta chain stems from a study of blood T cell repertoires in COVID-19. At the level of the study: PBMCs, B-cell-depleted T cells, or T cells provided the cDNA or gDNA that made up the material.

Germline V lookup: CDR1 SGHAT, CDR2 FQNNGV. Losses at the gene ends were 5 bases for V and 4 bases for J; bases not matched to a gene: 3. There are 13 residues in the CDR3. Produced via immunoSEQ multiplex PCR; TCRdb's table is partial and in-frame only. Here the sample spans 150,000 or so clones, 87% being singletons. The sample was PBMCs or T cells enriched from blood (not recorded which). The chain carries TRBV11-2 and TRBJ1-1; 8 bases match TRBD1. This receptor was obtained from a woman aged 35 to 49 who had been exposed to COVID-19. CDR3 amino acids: CASSHTGGTEAFF. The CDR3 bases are TGTGCCAGCAGCCACACAGGGGGCACTGAAGCTTTCTTT.